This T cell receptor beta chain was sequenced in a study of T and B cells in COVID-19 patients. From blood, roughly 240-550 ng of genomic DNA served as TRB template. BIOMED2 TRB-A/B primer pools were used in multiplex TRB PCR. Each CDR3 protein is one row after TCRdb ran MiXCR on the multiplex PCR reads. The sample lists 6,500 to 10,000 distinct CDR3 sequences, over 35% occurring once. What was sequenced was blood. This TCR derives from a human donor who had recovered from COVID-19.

In DNA, the CDR3 is TGTGCCAGCAGCCACGCCGGGACAACAGGGGAGACCCAGTACTTC. It is translated as CASSHAGTTGETQYF. The chain links TRBV12-3 or TRBV12-4 to TRBJ2-5, with D possibly TRBD1 on 6 matching bases. The V end lost 6 bases, the J end lost 5 bases, and 19 bases lay between the germline ends. The CDR3 is 15 residues long.